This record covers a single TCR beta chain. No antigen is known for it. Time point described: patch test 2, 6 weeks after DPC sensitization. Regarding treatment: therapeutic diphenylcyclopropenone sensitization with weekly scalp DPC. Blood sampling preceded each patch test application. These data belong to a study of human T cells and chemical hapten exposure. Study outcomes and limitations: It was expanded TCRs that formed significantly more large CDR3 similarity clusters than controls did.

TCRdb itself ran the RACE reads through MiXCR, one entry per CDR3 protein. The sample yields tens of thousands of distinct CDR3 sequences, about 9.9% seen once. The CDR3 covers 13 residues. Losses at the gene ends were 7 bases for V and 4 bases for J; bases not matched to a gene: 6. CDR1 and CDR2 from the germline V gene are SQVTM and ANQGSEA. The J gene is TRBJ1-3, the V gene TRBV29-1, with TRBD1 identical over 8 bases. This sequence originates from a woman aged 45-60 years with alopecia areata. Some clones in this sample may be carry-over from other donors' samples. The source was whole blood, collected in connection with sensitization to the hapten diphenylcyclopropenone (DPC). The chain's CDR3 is CSGVTGAGNTIYF. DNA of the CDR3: TGCAGCGGAGTGACAGGGGCCGGAAACACCATATATTTT.